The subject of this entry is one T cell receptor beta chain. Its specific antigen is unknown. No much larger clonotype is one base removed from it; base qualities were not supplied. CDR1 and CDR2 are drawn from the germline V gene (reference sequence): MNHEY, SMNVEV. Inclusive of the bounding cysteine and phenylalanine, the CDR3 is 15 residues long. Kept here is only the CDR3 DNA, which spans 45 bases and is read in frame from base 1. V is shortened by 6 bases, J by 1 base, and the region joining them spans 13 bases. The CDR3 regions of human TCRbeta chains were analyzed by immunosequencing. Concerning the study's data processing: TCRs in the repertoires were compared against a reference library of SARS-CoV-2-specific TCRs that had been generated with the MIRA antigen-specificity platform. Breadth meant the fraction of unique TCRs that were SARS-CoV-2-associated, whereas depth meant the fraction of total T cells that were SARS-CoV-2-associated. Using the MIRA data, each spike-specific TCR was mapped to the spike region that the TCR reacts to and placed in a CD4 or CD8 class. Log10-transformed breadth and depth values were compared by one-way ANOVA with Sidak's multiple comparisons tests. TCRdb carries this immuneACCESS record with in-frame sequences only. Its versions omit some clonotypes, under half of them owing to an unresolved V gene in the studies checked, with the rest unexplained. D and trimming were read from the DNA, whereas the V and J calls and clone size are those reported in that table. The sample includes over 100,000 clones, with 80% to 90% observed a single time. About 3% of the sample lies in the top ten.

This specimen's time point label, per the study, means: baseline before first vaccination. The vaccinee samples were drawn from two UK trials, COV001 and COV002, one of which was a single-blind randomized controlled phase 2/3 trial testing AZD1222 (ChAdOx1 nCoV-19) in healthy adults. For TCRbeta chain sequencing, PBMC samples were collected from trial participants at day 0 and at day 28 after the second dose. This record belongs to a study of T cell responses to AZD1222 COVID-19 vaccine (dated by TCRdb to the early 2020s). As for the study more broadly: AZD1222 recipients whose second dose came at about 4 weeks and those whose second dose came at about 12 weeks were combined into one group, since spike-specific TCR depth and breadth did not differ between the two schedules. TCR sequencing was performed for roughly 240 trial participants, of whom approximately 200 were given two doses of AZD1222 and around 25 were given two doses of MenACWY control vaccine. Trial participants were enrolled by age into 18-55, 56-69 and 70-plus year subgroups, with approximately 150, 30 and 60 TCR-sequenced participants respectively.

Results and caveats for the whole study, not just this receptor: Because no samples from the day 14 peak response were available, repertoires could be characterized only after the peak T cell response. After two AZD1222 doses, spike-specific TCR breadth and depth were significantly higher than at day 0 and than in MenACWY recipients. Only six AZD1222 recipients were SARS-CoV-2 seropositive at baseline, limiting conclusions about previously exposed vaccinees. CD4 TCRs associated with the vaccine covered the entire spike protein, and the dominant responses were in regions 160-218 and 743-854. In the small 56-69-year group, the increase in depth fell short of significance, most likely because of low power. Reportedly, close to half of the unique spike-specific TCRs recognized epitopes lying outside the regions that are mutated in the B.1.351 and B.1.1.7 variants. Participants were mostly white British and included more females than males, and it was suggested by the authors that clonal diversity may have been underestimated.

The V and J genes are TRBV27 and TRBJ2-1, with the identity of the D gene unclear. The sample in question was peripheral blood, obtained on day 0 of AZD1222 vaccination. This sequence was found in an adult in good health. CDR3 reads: CASSPSALSYNEQFF. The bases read TGTGCCAGCAGCCCATCCGCATTATCCTACAATGAGCAGTTCTTC.